These 9 T cell receptor beta chains share one sample of origin, sequenced in a study of blood T cell repertoires in COVID-19. Here immunoSEQ multiplex PCR was the method, and the copy in TCRdb shows in-frame clones only, minus some. The sample lists about 350,000 clones, 80% to 90% occurring once. Material for sequencing was peripheral blood. The origin of the receptors is a woman aged 55 to 70 with COVID-19, enrolled during active disease.

V usage is TRBV7-6 and J usage is TRBJ2-1; 9 nucleotides line up with TRBD1. Germline CDR1 SGHVS, CDR2 FNYEAQ. CDR3 size: 16 residues. With 3 bases clipped from V and 5 bases from J, the junction kept 8 bases outside the gene matches. The CDR3 reads CASSLAGQGSHNEQFF. Written as DNA, the CDR3 is TGTGCCAGCAGCTTGGCGGGACAGGGAAGCCACAATGAGCAGTTCTTC.

This clone was counted once. The gene calls are TRBV2 and TRBJ2-7, with D hard to call. The V gene's germline CDR1 is SNHLY and CDR2 FYNNEI. The germline V and J ends were trimmed by 8 bases and 2 bases, with 13 bases remaining between them. The CDR3 consists of 13 residues. The CDR3 sequence: CASRRQATYEQYF. The CDR3 coding sequence is TGTGCCAGCCGCCGGCAGGCGACCTACGAGCAGTACTTC.

The chain couples TRBV5-4 to TRBJ1-1; 12 bases agree with TRBD1. The CDR3 is 15 residues long. V dropped 0 bases and J dropped 5; count of bases not matched to a gene: 2. CDR1 SGHNT and CDR2 YYREEE come from the germline V gene (reference sequence). The CDR3 DNA reads as TGTGCCAGCAGCTTGGGGGACAGGGGGCGAACTGAAGCTTTCTTT. This sequence encodes CASSLGDRGRTEAFF.

Comments on this clone: This same CDR3 is encoded by further DNA sequences in the sample. This rearrangement joins TRBV7-2 to TRBJ1-1; 11 bases match TRBD1. Per germline, CDR1 SGHTA and CDR2 FQGNSA. This CDR3 is 16 amino acids long. Trimming removed 3 bases from V and 0 bases from J; junction bases left unmatched: 3. In DNA form, the CDR3 reads TGTGCCAGCAGCTTCGGACAGGGGGCTTTGAACACTGAAGCTTTCTTT. Its protein product is CASSFGQGALNTEAFF. The full variable domain, in which reference TRBV7-2 and TRBJ1-1 provide the parts outside the CDR3, is GAGVSQSPSNKVTEKGKDVELRCDPISGHTALYWYRQSLGQGLEFLIYFQGNSAPDKSGLPSDRFSAERTGGSVSTLTIQRTQQEDSAVYLCASSFGQGALNTEAFFGQGTRLTVV.

The V and J genes are TRBV9 and TRBJ2-1; TRBD2 matches at 7 bases. CDR1 is SGDLS and CDR2 is YYNGEE in the germline V gene. CDR3 length equals 14 residues. V was clipped by 4 bases and J by 4 bases; unmatched bases: 5. CDR3 nucleotide sequence: TGTGCCAGCAGCACCGGGACTAATTACAATGAGCAGTTCTTC. Translating it yields CASSTGTNYNEQFF.

There are a few counts of this clone. The chain joins TRBV9 to TRBJ1-5, with no clear D. Germline loops: CDR1 SGDLS, CDR2 YYNGEE. The V end lost 4 bases, the J end lost 4 bases, and 12 bases lay between the germline ends. This CDR3 is built from 14 residues. CDR3 bases: TGTGCCAGCAGCTCTAGTGGGTGGAATCAGCCCCAGCATTTT. Translation gives CASSSSGWNQPQHF.

V is TRBV11-2 and J is TRBJ2-1; 11 bases map to TRBD2. V lost 6 bases and J lost 5; bases outside the gene matches: 9. Germline V gene lookup returns CDR1 SGHAT and CDR2 FQNNGV. The length of the CDR3 is 16 residues. The CDR3 bases are TGTGCCAGCAGGTATAGCGGGGGGGCCCGAGACAATGAGCAGTTCTTC. This translates into CASRYSGGARDNEQFF. The full variable domain, with the rest looked up from reference TRBV11-2 and TRBJ2-1, is EAGVAQSPRYKIIEKRQSVAFWCNPISGHATLYWYQQILGQGPKLLIQFQNNGVVDDSQLPKDRFSAERLKGVDSTLKIQPAKLEDSAVYLCASRYSGGARDNEQFFGPGTRLTVL.

J is TRBJ2-1 and V is TRBV27, with TRBD1 matching 7 bases. Unmatched junction bases numbered 4, after V lost 4 bases and J lost 1 base. This CDR3 contains 15 residues. Germline values: CDR1 MNHEY, CDR2 SMNVEV (reference sequence). CDR3 region: CASSSWDRSYNEQFF. DNA of the CDR3: TGTGCCAGCAGTTCCTGGGACAGATCCTACAATGAGCAGTTCTTC.

The CDR3: CASSFRVSQQYF. The CDR3, as DNA: TGTGCCAGCAGTTTCAGGGTATCCCAGCAGTACTTC. The chain couples TRBV28 to TRBJ2-7; maybe TRBD1 (5 bases). Germline CDR1 and CDR2: MDHEN and SYDVKM. This CDR3 spans 12 amino acids. With 3 bases removed from V and 8 bases from J, the gap between germline ends came to 11 bases.